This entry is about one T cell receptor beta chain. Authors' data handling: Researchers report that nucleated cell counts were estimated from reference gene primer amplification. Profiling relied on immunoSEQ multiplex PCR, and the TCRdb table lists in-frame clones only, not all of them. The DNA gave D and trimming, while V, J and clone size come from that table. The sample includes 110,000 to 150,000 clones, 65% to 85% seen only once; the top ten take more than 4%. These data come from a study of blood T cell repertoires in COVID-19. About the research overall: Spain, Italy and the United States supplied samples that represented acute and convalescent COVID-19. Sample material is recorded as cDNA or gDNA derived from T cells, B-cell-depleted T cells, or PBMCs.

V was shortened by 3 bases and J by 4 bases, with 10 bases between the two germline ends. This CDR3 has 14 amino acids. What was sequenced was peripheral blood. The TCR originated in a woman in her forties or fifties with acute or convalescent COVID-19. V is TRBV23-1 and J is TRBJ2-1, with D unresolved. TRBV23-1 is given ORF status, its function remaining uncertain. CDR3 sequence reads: CASSHPVLYNEQFF. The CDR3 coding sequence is TGCGCCAGCAGTCACCCAGTCTTATACAATGAGCAGTTCTTC.